This TCR beta chain was identified during a study of monozygotic twins with inflammatory bowel disease. The CDR3 has 15 residues. The germline gives CDR1 MGHDK, CDR2 SYGVNS. TCRdb reanalyzed the 5' RACE reads and collapses them to one entry per CDR3 protein, without DNA. Its table lists around 47,000 distinct CDR3 sequences. Findings and caveats of the study: Possibly because of limited power, concordant and discordant twins showed no difference in repertoire similarity. Among IBD patients, TCRbeta diversity (inverse Simpson) was lower than in healthy co-twins.

A remark on this clonotype: The antigen is unknown.

This clonotype originated in a human donor with ulcerative colitis or Crohn's disease, or a healthy co-twin of an affected twin (not recorded which). The sample comprised blood. The V and J genes are TRBV25-1 and TRBJ2-2; without DNA, the TCRdb call of TRBD1 cannot be checked. The CDR3 loop reads CASSKTTGEVGELFF.